This T cell receptor (beta chain) was observed in a study of beta chain features in type 1 diabetes. Study-wide context: Cell yields, age and gender were similar between patients and healthy donors.

This clone was seen more than once but under ten times. Its antigen is undetermined. Expressed TCRB transcripts were sequenced after all isolated RNA was converted to cDNA. Here immunoSEQ multiplex PCR was the method, and the copy in TCRdb shows in-frame clones only, minus some. The repertoire holds almost 350,000 clones, around 20% seen once, with under 0.055% in the top ten. V gave up 4 bases and J gave up 1 base; unmatched junction bases: 6. This CDR3 spans 15 amino acids. The germline V gene encodes CDR1 MNHNS and CDR2 SASEGT. Notes on the study in general: Across all four CD4+ subsets, people with type 1 diabetes showed modestly shorter TCRB CDR3s.

The sequenced sample consisted of naive CD4+ T cells from blood. This sequence joins TRBV6-1 and TRBJ2-7, with TRBD2 identical over 8 bases. This clonotype was sampled from a woman between 18 and 30 years old in good health. CDR3 region: CASSAPREGSYEQYF. The CDR3 nucleotides read TGTGCCAGCAGTGCGCCCCGGGAGGGTTCCTACGAGCAGTACTTC.